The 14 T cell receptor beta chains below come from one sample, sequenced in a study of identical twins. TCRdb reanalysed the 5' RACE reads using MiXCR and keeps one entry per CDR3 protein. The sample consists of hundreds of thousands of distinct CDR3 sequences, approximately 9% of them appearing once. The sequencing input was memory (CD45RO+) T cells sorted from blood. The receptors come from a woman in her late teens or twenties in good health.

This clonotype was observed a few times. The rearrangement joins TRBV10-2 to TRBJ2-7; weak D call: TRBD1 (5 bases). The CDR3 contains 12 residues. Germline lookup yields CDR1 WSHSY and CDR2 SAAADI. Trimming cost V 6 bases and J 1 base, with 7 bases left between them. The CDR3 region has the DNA TGCGCCAGCAGGAGACAGTCCTACGAGCAGTACTTC. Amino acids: CASRRQSYEQYF.

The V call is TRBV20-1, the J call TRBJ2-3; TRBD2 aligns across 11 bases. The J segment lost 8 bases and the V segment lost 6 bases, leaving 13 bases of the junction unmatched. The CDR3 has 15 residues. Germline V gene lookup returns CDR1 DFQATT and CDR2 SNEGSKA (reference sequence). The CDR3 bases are TGCAGTGCCGAGACTAGCGGGGTGATTTGGTCTACGCAGTATTTT. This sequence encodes CSAETSGVIWSTQYF.

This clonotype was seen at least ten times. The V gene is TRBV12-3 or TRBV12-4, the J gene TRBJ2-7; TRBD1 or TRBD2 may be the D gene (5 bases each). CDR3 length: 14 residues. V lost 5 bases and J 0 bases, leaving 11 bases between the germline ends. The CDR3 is CASSPGRFSYEQYF. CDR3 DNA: TGTGCCAGCAGTCCGGGACGCTTCTCCTACGAGCAGTACTTC.

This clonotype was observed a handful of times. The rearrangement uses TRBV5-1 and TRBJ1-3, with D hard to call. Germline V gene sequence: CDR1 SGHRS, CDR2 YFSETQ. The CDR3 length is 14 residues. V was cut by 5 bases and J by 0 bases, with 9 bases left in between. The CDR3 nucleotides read TGCGCCAGCAGACTAACTATCTCTGGAAACACCATATATTTT. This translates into CASRLTISGNTIYF.

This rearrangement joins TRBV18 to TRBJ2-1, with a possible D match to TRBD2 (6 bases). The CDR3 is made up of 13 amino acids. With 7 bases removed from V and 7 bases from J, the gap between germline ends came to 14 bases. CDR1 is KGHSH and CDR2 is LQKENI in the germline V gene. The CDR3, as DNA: TGTGCCAGCTATCGGGGGACTTGGAATGAGCAGTTCTTC. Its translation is CASYRGTWNEQFF.

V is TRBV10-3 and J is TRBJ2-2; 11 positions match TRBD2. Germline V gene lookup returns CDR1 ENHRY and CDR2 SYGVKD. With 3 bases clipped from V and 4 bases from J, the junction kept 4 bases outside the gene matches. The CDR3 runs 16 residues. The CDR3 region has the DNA TGTGCCATCAGTGATCTAGCGGGGGGATCCACCGGGGAGCTGTTTTTT. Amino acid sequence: CAISDLAGGSTGELFF.

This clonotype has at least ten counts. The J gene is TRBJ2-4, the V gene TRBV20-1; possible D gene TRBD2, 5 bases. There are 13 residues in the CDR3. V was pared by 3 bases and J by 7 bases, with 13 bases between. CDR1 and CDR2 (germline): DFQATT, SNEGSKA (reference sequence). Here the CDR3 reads CSASRTSSNIQYF. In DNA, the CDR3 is TGCAGTGCTAGCAGGACTTCAAGTAACATTCAGTACTTC.

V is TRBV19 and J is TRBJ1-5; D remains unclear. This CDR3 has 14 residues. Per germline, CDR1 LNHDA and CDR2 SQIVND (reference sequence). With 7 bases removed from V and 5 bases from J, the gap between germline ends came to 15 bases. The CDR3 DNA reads TGTGCCAGTAATTTCGAGCCGGCGTATCAGCCCCAGCATTTT. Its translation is CASNFEPAYQPQHF.

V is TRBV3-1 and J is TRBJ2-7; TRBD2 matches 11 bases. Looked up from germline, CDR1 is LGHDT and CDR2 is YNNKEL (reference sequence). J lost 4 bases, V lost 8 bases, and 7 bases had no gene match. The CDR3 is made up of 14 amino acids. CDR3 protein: CASLPTSGGYEQYF. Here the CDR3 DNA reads TGTGCCAGCCTTCCTACTAGCGGGGGATACGAGCAGTACTTC.

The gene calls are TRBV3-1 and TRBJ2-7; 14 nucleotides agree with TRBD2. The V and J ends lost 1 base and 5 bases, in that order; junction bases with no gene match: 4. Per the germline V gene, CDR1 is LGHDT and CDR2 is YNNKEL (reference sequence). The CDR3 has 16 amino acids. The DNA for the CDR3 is TGTGCCAGCAGCCAAGGACTAGCGGGAGGGTTCGACGAGCAGTACTTC. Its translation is CASSQGLAGGFDEQYF.

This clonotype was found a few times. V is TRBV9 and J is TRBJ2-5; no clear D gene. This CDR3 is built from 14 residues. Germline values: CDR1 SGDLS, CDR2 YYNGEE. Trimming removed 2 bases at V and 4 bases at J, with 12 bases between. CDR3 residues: CASSVVPQGETQYF. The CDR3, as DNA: TGTGCCAGCAGCGTCGTACCACAAGGAGAGACCCAGTACTTC.

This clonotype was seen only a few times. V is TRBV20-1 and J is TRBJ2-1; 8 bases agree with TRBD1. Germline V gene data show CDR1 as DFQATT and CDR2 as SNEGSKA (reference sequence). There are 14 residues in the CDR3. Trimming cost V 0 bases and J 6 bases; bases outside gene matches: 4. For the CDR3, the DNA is TGCAGTGCTAGAGATGCGACAGGGGCCAATGAGCAGTTCTTC. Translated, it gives CSARDATGANEQFF.

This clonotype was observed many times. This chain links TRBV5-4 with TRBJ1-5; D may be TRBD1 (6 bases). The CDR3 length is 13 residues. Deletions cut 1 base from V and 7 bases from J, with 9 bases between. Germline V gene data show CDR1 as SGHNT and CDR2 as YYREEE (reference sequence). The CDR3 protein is CASSLQGLQPQHF. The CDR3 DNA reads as TGTGCCAGCAGCTTGCAGGGGCTCCAGCCCCAGCATTTT. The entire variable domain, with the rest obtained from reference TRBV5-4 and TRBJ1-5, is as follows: ETGVTQSPTHLIKTRGQQVTLRCSSQSGHNTVSWYQQALGQGPQFIFQYYREEENGRGNFPPRFSGLQFPNYSSELNVNALELDDSALYLCASSLQGLQPQHFGDGTRLSIL.

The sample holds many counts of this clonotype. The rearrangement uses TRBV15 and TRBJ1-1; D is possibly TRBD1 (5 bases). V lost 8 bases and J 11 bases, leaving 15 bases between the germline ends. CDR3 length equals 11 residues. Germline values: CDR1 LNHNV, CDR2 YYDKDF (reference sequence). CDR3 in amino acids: CATGRGGHAFF. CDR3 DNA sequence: TGTGCCACCGGAAGGGGAGGTCATGCTTTCTTT.